These 18 T cell receptor beta chains were all obtained from the same sample, sequenced in a study of blood T cell repertoires in COVID-19. This table comes from immunoSEQ multiplex PCR, and its TCRdb copy is limited to in-frame clones, with some not included. The sample records roughly 200,000 clones, 85% to 90% being singletons. The specimen was PBMCs or T cells enriched from blood (not recorded which). These receptors were taken from a woman younger than 45 with acute COVID-19.

This clone was counted once. The chain recombines TRBV15 with TRBJ1-2; 9 bases fit TRBD1. CDR1 is LNHNV and CDR2 is YYDKDF in the germline V gene (reference sequence). The trim removed 8 bases at V and 4 bases at J, leaving 2 bases unmatched. This CDR3 has 12 residues. The CDR3 here is CATGQGIYGYTF. CDR3 sequence (DNA): TGTGCCACCGGACAGGGGATCTATGGCTACACCTTC. Complete variable domain (other parts from reference TRBV15 and TRBJ1-2): DAMVIQNPRYQVTQFGKPVTLSCSQTLNHNVMYWYQQKSSQAPKLLFHYYDKDFNNEADTPDNFQSRRPNTSFCFLDIRSPGLGDTAMYLCATGQGIYGYTFGSGTRLTVV.

J is TRBJ1-2 and V is TRBV29-1, with 11 bases fitting TRBD1. The CDR3 consists of 17 residues. Looked up from germline, CDR1 is SQVTM and CDR2 is ANQGSEA. The V segment lost 4 bases and the J segment 6 bases; nucleotides outside the gene matches: 16. The CDR3 here is CSVVGQGARDRFDGYTF. CDR3 sequence (DNA): TGCAGCGTTGTTGGACAGGGGGCGCGGGACCGGTTCGATGGCTACACCTTC.

The chain joins TRBV7-2 to TRBJ1-1; D uncertain. Germline V gene sequence: CDR1 SGHTA, CDR2 FQGNSA. Trimming took 2 bases from V and 1 from J, leaving 11 bases between them. This CDR3 region has 15 residues. CDR3 nucleotides: TGTGCCAGCAGCTTAACCCAAACACCGAACACTGAAGCTTTCTTT. It specifies CASSLTQTPNTEAFF.

The rearrangement joins TRBV6-1 to TRBJ1-5; D call uncertain. CDR3 length equals 15 residues. Trimming left V 3 bases short and J 4 bases short, with 13 bases between. The germline gives CDR1 MNHNS, CDR2 SASEGT. In DNA, the CDR3 is TGTGCCAGCAGTGACCTGGGCCCTGAGAATCAGCCCCAGCATTTT. Its translation: CASSDLGPENQPQHF.

This clone has only a few counts. This sequence joins TRBV6-5 and TRBJ1-2; D is possibly TRBD1 (6 bases). The V end lost 6 bases, the J end lost 0 bases, and 14 bases lay between the germline ends. Germline lookup yields CDR1 MNHEY and CDR2 SVGAGI. This CDR3 is built from 15 residues. In nucleotides, the CDR3 is TGTGCCAGCAGGGCAGGGGCATCAGCTAACTATGGCTACACCTTC. It translates to CASRAGASANYGYTF.

V gene TRBV2 combines with J gene TRBJ2-6; the match to TRBD2 covers 8 bases. This CDR3 region has 17 residues. The germline gives CDR1 SNHLY, CDR2 FYNNEI. Trimming cost V 8 bases and J 1 base; bases outside gene matches: 10. Here the CDR3 reads CASEVAGGRSGANVLTF. Written as DNA, the CDR3 is TGTGCCAGCGAGGTTGCGGGGGGAAGATCTGGGGCCAACGTCCTGACTTTC.

The rearrangement uses TRBV11-2 and TRBJ1-5; tentative D call: TRBD1 (6 bases). V was pared by 5 bases and J by 3 bases, with 14 bases between. Germline CDR1 SGHAT, CDR2 FQNNGV. The CDR3 runs to 15 residues. The CDR3 DNA reads TGTGCCAGCAGCCCCGATGACAGGACCAATCAGCCCCAGCATTTT. Translation gives CASSPDDRTNQPQHF.

This rearrangement joins TRBV28 to TRBJ1-1; D is perhaps TRBD1 (6 bases). Germline V gene sequence: CDR1 MDHEN, CDR2 SYDVKM. This CDR3 contains 14 residues. V was shortened by 3 bases and J by 10 bases, with 18 bases between the two germline ends. CDR3 protein: CASSLDSWGQGAFF. CDR3 nucleotides: TGTGCCAGCAGTTTGGATAGTTGGGGGCAAGGAGCTTTCTTT.

This chain links TRBV2 with TRBJ1-1; D call uncertain. The CDR3 is made up of 13 amino acids. Between the trimmed V and J ends, which lost 2 bases and 1 base, there was a span of 5 bases. Germline V lookup: CDR1 SNHLY, CDR2 FYNNEI. CDR3 nucleotide sequence: TGTGCCAGCAGTGAACTGGCGAACACTGAAGCTTTCTTT. Protein product: CASSELANTEAFF. Complete variable domain (other parts from reference TRBV2 and TRBJ1-1): EPEVTQTPSHQVTQMGQEVILRCVPISNHLYFYWYRQILGQKVEFLVSFYNNEISEKSEIFDDQFSVERPDGSNFTLKIRSTKLEDSAMYFCASSELANTEAFFGQGTRLTVV.

This clone was detected only once. This chain joins TRBV2 and TRBJ2-2; 8 positions agree with TRBD2. From germline, CDR1 is SNHLY and CDR2 FYNNEI. Trimming cost V 7 bases and J 4 bases; bases outside gene matches: 5. The length of the CDR3 is 14 residues. CDR3 loop: CASISGALTGELFF. Written as DNA, the CDR3 is TGTGCCAGCATTAGCGGGGCGCTCACCGGGGAGCTGTTTTTT.

This clone came up once. The chain combines TRBV5-1 with TRBJ2-1; 12 bases agree with TRBD1. The V gene end was trimmed by 4 bases and the J gene end by 8 bases; junction bases not matched to a gene: 7. From germline, CDR1 is SGHRS and CDR2 YFSETQ. This CDR3 comprises 15 residues. This chain's CDR3 is CASSLGTGGFHEQFF. The CDR3 bases are TGCGCCAGCAGCCTAGGGACAGGGGGCTTTCATGAGCAGTTCTTC.

The chain links TRBV19 to TRBJ1-5; TRBD1 matches at 9 bases. V gave up 7 bases and J gave up 4 bases; unmatched junction bases: 17. There are 18 residues in the CDR3. Germline CDR1 and CDR2: LNHDA and SQIVND (reference sequence). The CDR3 spells CASKFGTGSIGPNQPQHF. The DNA of the CDR3 is TGTGCCAGTAAGTTCGGGACAGGGTCCATTGGGCCGAATCAGCCCCAGCATTTT.

The chain joins TRBV4-2 to TRBJ1-1; 7 nucleotides agree with TRBD1. The CDR3 has 14 amino acids. J gave up 3 bases and V 3 bases, and 4 bases lay outside the gene matches. Germline V gene data show CDR1 as LGHNA and CDR2 as YNFKEQ. CDR3 in amino acids: CASSQEQGYTEAFF. CDR3 nucleotide sequence: TGTGCCAGCAGCCAGGAACAGGGGTACACTGAAGCTTTCTTT.

The chain couples TRBV4-1 to TRBJ2-7, with D perhaps TRBD1 (6 bases). The CDR3 is made up of 18 amino acids. V lost 0 bases, J lost 7 bases, and 25 bases lay in between. CDR1 and CDR2 (germline): MGHRA, YSYEKL. DNA for the CDR3: TGCGCCAGCAGCCAAGAAGTCTCGGCAGGGGCATTTGGCGGTGAGCAGTACTTC. This sequence encodes CASSQEVSAGAFGGEQYF.

The chain combines TRBV3-1 (or the pseudogene TRBV3-2) with TRBJ1-1; TRBD1 matches at 8 bases. The V gene's germline CDR1 is LGHDT and CDR2 YNNKEL (reference sequence). This CDR3 spans 16 amino acids. Trimming took 7 bases from V and 0 from J; bases not matched to a gene: 10. The CDR3 spells CASTLDRATMNTEAFF. DNA for the CDR3: TGTGCCAGCACCTTGGACAGGGCCACCATGAACACTGAAGCTTTCTTT.

This clone was counted a single time. CDR3 DNA: TGCGCCAGCAGCTTGGGGGTTTTGGGACTAGCGGGCCCCGAGCAGTACTTC. Amino acid sequence: CASSLGVLGLAGPEQYF. The genes are TRBV5-1 and TRBJ2-7, with 12 bases that match TRBD2. CDR1 and CDR2 from the germline V gene are SGHRS and YFSETQ. V shed 0 bases, J shed 6 bases, and the junction held 10 bases outside the gene matches. The CDR3 has 17 amino acids.

The chain links TRBV23-1 to TRBJ2-3; TRBD1 is a possible D gene (5 bases). TRBV23-1 is assigned to the ORF class and has an uncertain function. V was shortened by 4 bases and J by 4 bases, with 15 bases between the two germline ends. This CDR3 has 15 residues. The CDR3 sequence: CASSRGSAQADTQYF. The CDR3 coding sequence is TGCGCCAGCAGTCGGGGTTCGGCACAGGCAGATACGCAGTATTTT.

CDR3 residues: CASSPRTGRYGSPLHF. As DNA, the CDR3 is TGTGCCAGCAGTCCACGGACAGGGAGGTATGGTTCACCCCTCCACTTT. The chain is built from TRBV27 and TRBJ1-6; 8 bases map to TRBD1. Germline CDR1 reads MNHEY; CDR2 reads SMNVEV (reference sequence). The CDR3 has 16 residues. V dropped 5 bases and J dropped 9; count of bases not matched to a gene: 12.